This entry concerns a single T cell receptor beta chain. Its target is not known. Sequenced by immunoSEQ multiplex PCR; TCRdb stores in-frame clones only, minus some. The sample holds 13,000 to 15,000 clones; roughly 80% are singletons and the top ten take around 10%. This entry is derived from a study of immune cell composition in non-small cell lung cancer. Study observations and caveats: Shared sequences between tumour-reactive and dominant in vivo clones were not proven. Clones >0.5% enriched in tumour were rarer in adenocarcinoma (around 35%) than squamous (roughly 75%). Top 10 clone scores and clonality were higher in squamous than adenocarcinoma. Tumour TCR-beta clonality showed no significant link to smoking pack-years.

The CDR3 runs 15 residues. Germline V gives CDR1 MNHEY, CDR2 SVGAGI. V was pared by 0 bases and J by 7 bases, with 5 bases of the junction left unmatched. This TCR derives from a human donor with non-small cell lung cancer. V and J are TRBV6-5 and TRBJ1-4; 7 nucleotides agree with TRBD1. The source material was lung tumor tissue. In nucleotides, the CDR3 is TGTGCCAGCAGTTACTCTGGGGGGACAGTTGAAAAACTGTTTTTT. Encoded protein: CASSYSGGTVEKLFF.